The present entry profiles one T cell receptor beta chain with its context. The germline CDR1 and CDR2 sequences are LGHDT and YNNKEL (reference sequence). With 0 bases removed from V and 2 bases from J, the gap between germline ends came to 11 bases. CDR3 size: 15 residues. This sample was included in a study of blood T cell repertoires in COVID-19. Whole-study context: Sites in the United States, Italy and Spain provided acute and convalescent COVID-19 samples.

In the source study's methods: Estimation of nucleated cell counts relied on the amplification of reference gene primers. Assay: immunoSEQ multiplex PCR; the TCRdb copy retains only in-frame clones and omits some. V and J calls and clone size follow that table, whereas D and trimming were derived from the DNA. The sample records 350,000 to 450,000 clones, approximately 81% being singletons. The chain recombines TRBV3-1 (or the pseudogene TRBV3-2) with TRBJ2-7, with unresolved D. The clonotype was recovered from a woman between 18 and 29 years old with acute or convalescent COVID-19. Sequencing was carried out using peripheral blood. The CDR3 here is CASSQDRIQPYEQYF. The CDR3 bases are TGTGCCAGCAGCCAAGATCGAATACAGCCCTACGAGCAGTACTTC.